This TCR beta chain originates from a study of a mutant IDH1 vaccine in newly diagnosed glioma (dated by TCRdb to about 2021). As for the study more broadly: Of the approximately 30 treated patients, around 62% were male and about 40% were female, and a mean age of roughly 41 years was recorded. Prior to enrollment, standard therapy consisting of radiotherapy alone, temozolomide alone, or radiochemotherapy with temozolomide had been administered to patients, with the combination being received by most patients. Peripheral blood was drawn at six visits: V03 (baseline), V05, V07, V10, V12 and V13. Longitudinal TCRB deep sequencing was performed for about two dozen treated patients wherever samples were available for exploratory analyses.

From cysteine to phenylalanine, the CDR3 is 15 amino acids long. The sequence is cut down to CDR3 DNA, 45 bases in frame from base 1. V and J lose 5 bases and 4 bases, and a span of 16 bases separates them. In the germline V gene, CDR1 corresponds to SGHRS and CDR2 to YFSETQ. The paper's findings and limits, for the study overall: Availability determined which PBMC samples were chosen for TCRB deep sequencing. Across multiple MHC alleles, vaccine-induced immune responses were seen in around 94% of patients. Pseudoprogression seemed to be unrelated to changes in the top peripheral T cell clonotypes found by TCRB sequencing. The authors noted that analyses of patient blood samples could not be reproduced because of sample limitations.

The time point label, read with the paper, signifies: baseline, week 1 (first vaccination visit). Per the publication, the treatment or condition label means: pre-vaccination baseline after standard-of-care therapy. All donors had newly diagnosed IDH1-mutant astrocytomas of WHO grade 3 or 4 that showed loss of nuclear ATRX. The samples were drawn from NOA16, a multicentre, single-arm, open-label phase I trial in Germany that tested a mutant IDH1 peptide vaccine in humans for the first time. Blood drawn at visit V03 was used as the baseline sample for immunogenicity testing. Genomic DNA for TCRB sequencing was isolated from EDTA blood with the DNeasy Blood and Tissue Kit. Preparation of the library involved the immunoSEQ multiplex PCR assay. Following the manufacturer's protocol, the hsTCRB Kit was used to amplify rearranged TCR beta chain sequences. Sequencing of TCRB libraries was carried out on an Illumina MiSeq. From the authors' description of their analysis: Demultiplexing, trimming and gene mapping were performed with the kit vendor's proprietary platform. TCRdb retrieved this table from immuneACCESS and kept in-frame rearrangements only. Not all clones are present; in checked studies, unresolved V genes account for under half, and no reason is known for the remainder. V, J and clone size were drawn from that table, and D and trimming were deduced from the DNA. Present in this sample are around 16,000 clones, roughly 95% of which were seen just once. More than 3.5% of the sample goes to the ten largest clones.

About this clone itself: This clone's antigen is unknown. No base qualities exist here, and no much larger clone lies one base off it.

The chain is assembled from TRBV5-1 and TRBJ2-1; possibly the D gene is TRBD2, per 7 matching bases. This sequence originates from a woman aged 18-35 years with glioma. Some clones in this sample may be carry-over from other donors' samples. The sample was peripheral blood mononuclear cells (PBMCs), taken from a glioma patient treated with radiotherapy, temozolomide or both. The sequence in DNA is TGCGCCAGCAGTCTTGCTGCGGGGGCATACAATGAGCAGTTCTTC. This codes for CASSLAAGAYNEQFF.